The 26 T cell receptor beta chains reported below all come from one sample, sequenced in a study of regulatory T cells in long-lasting Graves disease. Time point in this sample: newly diagnosed GD, antithyroid drugs for less than 3 months. PBMC RNA was the source of the TCR library. Libraries of TCR beta came from iRepertoire HTBI primers plus Arm-PCR of CDR3 regions. Each CDR3 protein gets one entry after TCRdb re-called the multiplex PCR reads with MiXCR. Among roughly 380,000 distinct CDR3 sequences listed, approximately 16% were seen once. This sample was also put to use in a study of T cells in Graves' hyperthyroidism and ophthalmopathy.

The sample consisted of peripheral blood mononuclear cells (PBMCs), taken at new diagnosis, from a patient treated with antithyroid drugs. These receptors came from a man aged 35 to 55 with Graves disease.

This clonotype was detected many times. V and J are TRBV2 and TRBJ2-7; 9 nucleotides agree with TRBD1. V dropped 7 bases and J dropped 4; count of bases not matched to a gene: 8. The germline V gene encodes CDR1 SNHLY and CDR2 FYNNEI. The CDR3 is 14 residues long. This CDR3 is CASMRDRARYEQYF. The CDR3 DNA reads TGTGCCAGCATGAGGGACAGGGCGAGGTACGAGCAGTACTTC.

This clonotype is a singleton in its sample. V usage is TRBV4-2 and J usage is TRBJ2-2; D is possibly TRBD1 or TRBD2 (6 bases each). The germline CDR1 and CDR2 sequences are LGHNA and YNFKEQ. The germline V and J ends were trimmed by 2 bases and 4 bases, with 11 bases remaining between them. This CDR3 has 15 amino acids. The CDR3: CASSQPGASTGELFF. DNA for the CDR3: TGTGCCAGCAGCCAACCGGGGGCGAGCACCGGGGAGCTGTTTTTT.

This clonotype was detected only a few times. A read error may account for a junction end that differs from germline. The genes are TRBV11-2 and TRBJ2-5, with unresolved D. The CDR3 extends over 12 amino acids. CDR1 SGHAT and CDR2 FQNNGV come from the germline V gene. The CDR3 nucleotides read TGTGCCGGCAGCTTAAGCCAAGAGACCCAGTACTTC. Its protein is CAGSLSQETQYF.

This clonotype was counted only a few times. The J gene is TRBJ2-4, the V gene TRBV7-9, with a weak D call TRBD2 (6 bases). Germline assignment: CDR1 SEHNR and CDR2 FQNEAQ (reference sequence). V was trimmed by 4 bases and J by 0 bases, leaving 13 bases between them. This CDR3 has 16 amino acids. CDR3 protein: CASSSPSVLAKNIQYF. CDR3 nucleotides: TGTGCCAGCAGCTCCCCTAGCGTTCTAGCCAAAAACATTCAGTACTTC.

The sample holds a few counts of this clonotype. V and J are TRBV20-1 and TRBJ2-1, with TRBD2 identical over 9 bases. The V and J ends lost 5 bases and 9 bases, in that order; junction bases with no gene match: 20. The CDR3 is 17 residues long. CDR1 is DFQATT and CDR2 is SNEGSKA in the germline V gene (reference sequence). CDR3 sequence (DNA): TGCAGTGCTTACTCCGGGCTAGCGGGGACTTGGTACGGTGAGCAGTTCTTC. Translated: CSAYSGLAGTWYGEQFF.

Concerning this clonotype: A much larger clonotype is one base distant, so this may be a read error. V is TRBV2 and J is TRBJ2-7; possible D gene TRBD1, 6 bases. The length of the CDR3 is 12 residues. The V end was cut by 5 bases, the J end by 3 bases, with 8 bases between. CDR1 and CDR2 from the germline V gene are SNHLY and FYNNEI. The CDR3 spells CASSRDNYEQYF. The CDR3 coding sequence is TGTGCCAGCAGTCGGGACAACTACGAGCAGTACTTC.

This chain uses TRBV28 with TRBJ1-4; 7 nucleotides line up with TRBD1. CDR3 length equals 15 residues. Germline lookup yields CDR1 MDHEN and CDR2 SYDVKM. The V segment lost 7 bases and the J segment 6 bases; nucleotides outside the gene matches: 11. The CDR3 nucleotides are TGTGCCAGCAACCCCGTCGACAGGGCCGATGAAAAACTGTTTTTT. Its protein is CASNPVDRADEKLFF.

This clonotype was counted many times. The chain combines TRBV5-6 with TRBJ1-1; TRBD1 matches 7 bases. V dropped 4 bases and J dropped 4; count of bases not matched to a gene: 13. The CDR3 is made up of 16 amino acids. Looked up from germline, CDR1 is SGHDT and CDR2 is YYEEEE. The CDR3 loop reads CASSPGSGRGFTEAFF. CDR3 sequence (DNA): TGTGCCAGCAGCCCTGGGAGCGGCAGGGGGTTCACTGAAGCTTTCTTT.

The J gene is TRBJ1-2, the V gene TRBV28; a possible D gene is TRBD1 (6 bases). Germline V gene data show CDR1 as MDHEN and CDR2 as SYDVKM. Trimming removed 2 bases from V and 2 bases from J, with 12 bases in between. This CDR3 has 15 residues. CDR3 protein: CASSLQHRENYGYTF. The DNA of the CDR3 is TGTGCCAGCAGTTTACAACACAGGGAGAACTATGGCTACACCTTC.

This clonotype was seen repeatedly, ten times or more. This chain joins TRBV28 and TRBJ1-5; 8 nucleotides align to TRBD1. The CDR3 sequence is 14 residues long. CDR1 and CDR2 (germline): MDHEN, SYDVKM. The ends lost 2 bases at V and 7 bases at J; junction bases unmatched: 4. The CDR3 DNA reads as TGTGCCAGCAGTTTAGCAGGGGGCGGGCAGCCCCAGCATTTT. Encoded protein: CASSLAGGGQPQHF.

Worth noting for this clonotype: A single base separates this from a much larger clone, so it may be a read error. V and J are TRBV11-1 and TRBJ2-7, with 8 bases fitting TRBD2. The CDR3 is 15 residues long. In germline, CDR1 is SGHAT, CDR2 FQDESV (reference sequence). V lost 4 bases, J lost 3 bases, and 8 bases stayed unmatched. Here the CDR3 reads CASSSSTSGHYEQYF. CDR3 in DNA: TGTGCCAGCAGCTCCTCCACTAGCGGCCACTACGAGCAGTACTTC.

This clonotype was found many times. The chain couples TRBV3-1 to TRBJ1-1; a weak D match, TRBD1 (5 bases). Trimming pared 8 bases from V and 4 bases from J, leaving 14 bases between. The CDR3 spans 13 residues. The germline gives CDR1 LGHDT, CDR2 YNNKEL (reference sequence). DNA of the CDR3: TGTGCCAGCGCCCCGCAGGGACTCACTGAAGCTTTCTTT. This codes for CASAPQGLTEAFF.

The gene calls are TRBV7-6 and TRBJ2-5; D is possibly TRBD1 or TRBD2 (5 bases each). CDR1 SGHVS and CDR2 FNYEAQ come from the germline V gene. Deletions cut 4 bases from V and 4 bases from J, with 13 bases between. The CDR3 extends over 14 amino acids. The CDR3 sequence is CASSSRGVGETQYF. The CDR3 DNA follows: TGTGCCAGCAGCTCTCGAGGGGTTGGAGAGACCCAGTACTTC.

The V gene is TRBV5-6, the J gene TRBJ2-3; 11 bases map to TRBD2. The junction had 3 bases not matched to a gene; V was cut back by 0 bases and J by 3 bases. The CDR3 has 16 residues. The germline gives CDR1 SGHDT, CDR2 YYEEEE. The CDR3 DNA is TGTGCCAGCAGCTTGGATCTAGCGGGGGGTACAGATACGCAGTATTTT. Translating it yields CASSLDLAGGTDTQYF.

There are a few counts of this clonotype. The chain couples TRBV5-5 to TRBJ2-2; D possibly corresponds to TRBD2 (7 bases). Germline lookup yields CDR1 SGHKS and CDR2 YYEKEE (reference sequence). There are 15 residues in the CDR3. With 4 bases removed from V and 6 bases from J, the gap between germline ends came to 16 bases. The CDR3 DNA sequence: TGTGCCAGCAGCCGGAAGGGGGGGCCGGCCGGGGAGCTGTTTTTT. Translation: CASSRKGGPAGELFF.

This clonotype was detected a few times. The gene calls are TRBV7-3 and TRBJ2-6, with D possibly matching TRBD1 (5 bases). V was clipped by 5 bases and J by 4 bases, with 18 bases between them. Per germline, CDR1 SGHTA and CDR2 FQGTGA. The CDR3 sequence is 17 residues long. This CDR3 reads CASSPRGQGSGANVLTF. CDR3 DNA: TGTGCCAGCAGCCCCCGCGGCCAGGGTTCGGGGGCCAACGTCCTGACTTTC.

This clonotype was seen at least ten times. The rearrangement links TRBV28 to TRBJ2-7; D not certain. This CDR3 contains 14 residues. Germline V gives CDR1 MDHEN, CDR2 SYDVKM. V lost 1 base and J lost 2, with 9 bases in between. The CDR3 nucleotides read TGTGCCAGCAGTTTATACAGAACCCCCTACGAGCAGTACTTC. Residues: CASSLYRTPYEQYF.

This clonotype was seen many times. The rearrangement uses TRBV19 and TRBJ1-5, with D perhaps matching TRBD1 (5 bases). The V gene's germline CDR1 is LNHDA and CDR2 SQIVND (reference sequence). This CDR3 is 13 amino acids long. V shed 6 bases and J shed 9 bases, with 15 bases lying between them. Written as DNA, the CDR3 is TGTGCCAGTAGCCAAGACAGAAAACTGCCCCAGCATTTT. It is translated as CASSQDRKLPQHF.

This clonotype was recorded a few times. The chain carries TRBV18 and TRBJ2-7; 7 bases fit TRBD1. Germline CDR1 KGHSH, CDR2 LQKENI. The CDR3 is 15 residues long. The V and J ends lost 2 bases and 0 bases, in that order; junction bases with no gene match: 4. The CDR3 region has the DNA TGTGCCAGCTCACCATACAGGGGTTTCTCCTACGAGCAGTACTTC. Encoded protein: CASSPYRGFSYEQYF.

CDR3 sequence reads: CASSGAAGMRETQYF. CDR3 nucleotide sequence: TGCGCCAGCAGCGGGGCAGCGGGGATGCGGGAGACCCAGTACTTC. V usage is TRBV5-1 and J usage is TRBJ2-5; 7 bases are shared with TRBD2. The germline V gene has CDR1 SGHRS and CDR2 YFSETQ. Trimming cost V 4 bases and J 5 bases; bases outside gene matches: 11. CDR3 length: 15 residues.

In its sample, this clonotype was seen many times. The chain has TRBV28 and TRBJ2-7, with 8 bases matching TRBD1. From germline, CDR1 is MDHEN and CDR2 SYDVKM. With V trimmed by 5 bases and J by 5 bases, 11 bases remained unmatched. The CDR3 is made up of 15 amino acids. In DNA, the CDR3 is TGTGCCAGCAGTAAGCCAGTGACAGGGGTCCACGAGCAGTACTTC. This sequence encodes CASSKPVTGVHEQYF. Complete variable domain (other parts from reference TRBV28 and TRBJ2-7): DVKVTQSSRYLVKRTGEKVFLECVQDMDHENMFWYRQDPGLGLRLIYFSYDVKMKEKGDIPEGYSVSREKKERFSLILESASTNQTSMYLCASSKPVTGVHEQYFGPGTRLTVT.

CDR3 sequence: CASSLPEGYADTQYF. CDR3 bases: TGTGCCAGCAGTTTACCAGAGGGCTACGCAGATACGCAGTATTTT. This chain links TRBV28 with TRBJ2-3, with D maybe TRBD2 (5 bases). Germline CDR1 MDHEN, CDR2 SYDVKM. With 2 bases removed from V and 4 bases from J, the gap between germline ends came to 13 bases. There are 15 residues in the CDR3.

This clonotype was counted a few times. The chain combines TRBV7-2 with TRBJ2-5; no reliable D call. Germline V gene lookup returns CDR1 SGHTA and CDR2 FQGNSA. There are 12 residues in the CDR3. Trimming removed 7 bases at V and 5 bases at J, with 11 bases between. As DNA, the CDR3 is TGTGCCAGCACCCCCCCTAGTGAGACCCAGTACTTC. Residues: CASTPPSETQYF.

The rearrangement links TRBV5-1 to TRBJ2-5; no definite D call. Germline loops: CDR1 SGHRS, CDR2 YFSETQ. The CDR3 is 14 residues long. The V end lost 0 bases, the J end lost 2 bases, and 8 bases lay between the germline ends. Written as DNA, the CDR3 is TGCGCCAGCAGCTTGGCCGTCCAGCAAGAGACCCAGTACTTC. Its protein product is CASSLAVQQETQYF. Filled out from reference TRBV5-1 and TRBJ2-5, the complete variable domain reads KAGVTQTPRYLIKTRGQQVTLSCSPISGHRSVSWYQQTPGQGLQFLFEYFSETQRNKGNFPGRFSGRQFSNSRSEMNVSTLELGDSALYLCASSLAVQQETQYFGPGTRLLVL.

V usage is TRBV12-3 or TRBV12-4 and J usage is TRBJ2-5; 10 bases match TRBD1. The V and J ends lost 7 bases and 5 bases, in that order; junction bases with no gene match: 13. This CDR3 is 16 amino acids long. This chain's CDR3 is CASTTTGGAKRETQYF. In DNA form, the CDR3 reads TGTGCCAGCACTACGACAGGGGGCGCCAAGAGGGAGACCCAGTACTTC.

The chain links TRBV3-1 to TRBJ1-1; D not resolved. V was trimmed by 6 bases and J by 3 bases, leaving 11 bases between them. In germline, CDR1 is LGHDT, CDR2 YNNKEL (reference sequence). This CDR3 region has 13 residues. The CDR3 nucleotides read TGTGCCAGCAGTCCCCAGTGGGACACTGAAGCTTTCTTT. Translating it yields CASSPQWDTEAFF. Combining the CDR3 with reference TRBV3-1 and TRBJ1-1 gives the whole variable domain DTAVSQTPKYLVTQMGNDKSIKCEQNLGHDTMYWYKQDSKKFLKIMFSYNNKELIINETVPNRFSPKSPDKAHLNLHINSLELGDSAVYFCASSPQWDTEAFFGQGTRLTVV.